This T cell receptor (beta chain) was recorded in a study of T cell repertoires in cytomegalovirus infection. Study background: Matching HLA type and CMV infection were both indicated by public TCR beta signatures.

Study results and limitations: The study identified carriers of CMV plus the relevant HLA from cumulative public TCR beta family frequency.

TCRdb itself ran the reads through MiXCR, one entry per CDR3 protein. The sample holds some 70,000 distinct CDR3 sequences; 20% to 25% are singletons and the top ten take under 85%. This clonotype was seen at least ten times. Its antigen remains unidentified. V lost 0 bases to trimming and J lost 0 bases, with 15 bases between them. The length of the CDR3 is 19 residues. Germline-derived CDR1 and CDR2 are MGHRA and YSYEKL. Specimen: PBMCs, sequenced either directly or after in vitro stimulation (not recorded which). This chain joins TRBV4-1 and TRBJ1-6, with D tentatively TRBD1 (5 bases). This receptor was obtained from a human donor in good health (CMV status not recorded). Some clones in this sample may be carry-over from other donors' samples. Here the CDR3 reads CASSQDFQGRSSYNSPLHF. In nucleotides, the CDR3 is TGCGCCAGCAGCCAAGATTTCCAGGGACGGAGCTCCTATAATTCACCCCTCCACTTT.